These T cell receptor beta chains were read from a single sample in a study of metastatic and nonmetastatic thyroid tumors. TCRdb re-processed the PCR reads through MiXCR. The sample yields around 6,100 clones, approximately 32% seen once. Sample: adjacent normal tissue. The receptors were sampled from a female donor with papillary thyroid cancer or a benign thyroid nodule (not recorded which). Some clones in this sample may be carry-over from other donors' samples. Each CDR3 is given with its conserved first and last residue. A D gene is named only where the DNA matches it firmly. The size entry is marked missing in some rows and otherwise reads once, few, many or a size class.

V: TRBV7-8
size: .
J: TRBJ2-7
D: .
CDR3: CASSPRSPSYEQYF
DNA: TGTGCCAGCAGCCCCCGAAGTCCTTCCTACGAGCAGTACTTC

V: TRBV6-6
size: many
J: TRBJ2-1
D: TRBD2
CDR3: CASSYSTSGNNEQFF
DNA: TGTGCCAGCAGTTACTCGACTAGCGGGAACAATGAGCAGTTCTTC

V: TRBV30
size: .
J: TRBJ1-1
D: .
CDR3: CAWSVWGGASEAFF
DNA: TGTGCCTGGAGTGTATGGGGAGGTGCCTCTGAAGCTTTCTTT

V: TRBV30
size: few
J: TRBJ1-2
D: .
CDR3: CAWTPDRDYGYTF
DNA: TGTGCCTGGACTCCCGACAGAGACTATGGCTACACCTTC

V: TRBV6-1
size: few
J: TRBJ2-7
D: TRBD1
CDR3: CASSPSGTARGDEQYF
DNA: TGTGCCAGCAGCCCCTCCGGGACAGCAAGGGGAGACGAGCAGTACTTC

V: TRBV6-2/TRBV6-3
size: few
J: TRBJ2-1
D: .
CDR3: CASSYRRTYNEQFF
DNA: TGTGCCAGCAGTTATCGGCGTACCTACAATGAGCAGTTCTTC

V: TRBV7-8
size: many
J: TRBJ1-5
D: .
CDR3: CASSRKRAGIGDPYSNQPQHF
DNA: TGTGCCAGCAGCCGGAAAAGAGCCGGGATCGGAGACCCATATAGCAATCAGCCCCAGCATTTT

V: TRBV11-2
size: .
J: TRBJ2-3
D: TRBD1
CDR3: CASSDRTGATDTQYF
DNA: TGTGCCAGCAGCGACCGGACAGGCGCCACAGATACGCAGTATTTT

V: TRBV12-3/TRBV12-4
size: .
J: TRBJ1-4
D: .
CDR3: CASSTTGGAINEKLFF
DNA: TGTGCCAGCAGTACCACAGGAGGAGCCATTAATGAAAAACTGTTTTTT

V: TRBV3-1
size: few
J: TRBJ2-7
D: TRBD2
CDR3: CASSRLAGDYEQYF
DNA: TGTGCCAGCAGCCGACTAGCGGGAGACTACGAGCAGTACTTC

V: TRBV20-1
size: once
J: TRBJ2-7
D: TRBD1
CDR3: CSARPDRDSYEQYF
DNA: TGCAGTGCTAGGCCCGACCGGGACAGCTACGAGCAGTACTTC

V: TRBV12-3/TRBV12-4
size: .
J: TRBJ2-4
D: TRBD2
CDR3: CASSLAGEVKNIQYF
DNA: TGTGCCAGCAGCCTAGCGGGAGAGGTCAAAAACATTCAGTACTTC

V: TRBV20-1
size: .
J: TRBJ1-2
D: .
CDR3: CSARDSYGYTF
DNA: TGCAGTGCTAGAGACAGCTATGGCTACACCTTC

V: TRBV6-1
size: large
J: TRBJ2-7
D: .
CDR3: CASSDGSGDEQYF
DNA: TGTGCCAGCAGTGACGGGAGTGGGGACGAGCAGTACTTC

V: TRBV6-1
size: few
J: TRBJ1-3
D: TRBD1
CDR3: CASRPDRGGNTIYF
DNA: TGTGCCAGCAGACCCGACAGGGGTGGAAACACCATATATTTT

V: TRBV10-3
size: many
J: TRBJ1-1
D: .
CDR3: CAIGAGNTEAFF
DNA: TGTGCCATCGGGGCTGGCAACACTGAAGCTTTCTTT

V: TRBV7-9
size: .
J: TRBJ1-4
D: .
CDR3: CASSPDRPNDKQFF
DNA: TGTGCCAGCAGCCCCGACAGGCCTAATGACAAACAGTTTTTT

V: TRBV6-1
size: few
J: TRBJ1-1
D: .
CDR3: CASRTPGGNTEAFF
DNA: TGTGCCAGCAGAACCCCCGGGGGGAACACTGAAGCTTTCTTT

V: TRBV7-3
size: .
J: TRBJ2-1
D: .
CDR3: CASSLGSGIGDEQFF
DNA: TGTGCCAGCAGCTTAGGGTCTGGGATCGGAGATGAGCAGTTCTTC

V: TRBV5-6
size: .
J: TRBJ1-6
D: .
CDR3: CASSQLGGSDSSYNSPFHF
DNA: TGTGCCAGTAGCCAGCTGGGAGGGTCCGACAGCTCCTATAATTCACCCTTCCACTTT

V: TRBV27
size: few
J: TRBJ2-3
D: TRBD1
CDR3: CASSLVTGGSSTQYF
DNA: TGTGCCAGCAGTTTGGTAACAGGGGGTTCGAGTACGCAGTATTTT

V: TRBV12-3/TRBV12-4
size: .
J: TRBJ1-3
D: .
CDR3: CASSLHRGPSSGNTIYF
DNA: TGTGCCAGCAGTTTACATCGGGGGCCTAGCTCTGGAAACACCATATATTTT

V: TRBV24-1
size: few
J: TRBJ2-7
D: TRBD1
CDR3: CATSRGSNYEQYF
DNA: TGTGCCACCAGCAGGGGGTCCAACTACGAGCAGTACTTC

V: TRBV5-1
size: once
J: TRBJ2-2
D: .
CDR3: CASTSGTNTGELFF
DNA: TGCGCCAGCACATCGGGAACGAACACCGGGGAGCTGTTTTTT

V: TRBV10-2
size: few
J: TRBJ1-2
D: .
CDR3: CASTGTGNYGYTF
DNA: TGCGCCAGCACCGGGACGGGGAACTATGGCTACACCTTC

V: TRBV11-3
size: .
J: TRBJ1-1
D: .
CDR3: CASSFKLLNTEAFF
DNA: TGTGCCAGCAGCTTTAAGCTCCTGAACACTGAAGCTTTCTTT

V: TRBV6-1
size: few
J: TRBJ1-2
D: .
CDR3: CASSRTALGYGYTF
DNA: TGTGCCAGCAGTCGGACTGCACTGGGCTATGGCTACACCTTC

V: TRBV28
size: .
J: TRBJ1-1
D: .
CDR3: CASSRRREVTEAFF
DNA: TGTGCCAGCAGCCGTAGGAGGGAGGTCACTGAAGCTTTCTTT

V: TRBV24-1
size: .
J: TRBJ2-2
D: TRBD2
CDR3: CATSADLAGATGELFF
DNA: TGTGCCACCAGTGCCGACCTAGCGGGAGCTACCGGGGAGCTGTTTTTT

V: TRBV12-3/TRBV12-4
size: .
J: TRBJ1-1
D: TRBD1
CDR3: CASSPRDRGLGTEAFF
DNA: TGTGCCAGCAGTCCTAGGGACAGGGGGCTGGGCACTGAAGCTTTCTTT

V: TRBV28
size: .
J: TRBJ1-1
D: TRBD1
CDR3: CASWSSNRGTEAFF
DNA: TGTGCCAGCTGGTCCTCCAACAGGGGCACTGAAGCTTTCTTT

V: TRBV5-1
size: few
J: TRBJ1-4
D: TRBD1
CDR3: CPSSLGRGRSEKLFF
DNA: TGCCCCAGCAGCTTGGGTAGGGGGCGAAGTGAAAAACTGTTTTTT

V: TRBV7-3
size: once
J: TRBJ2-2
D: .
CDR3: CASSSGNTGELFF
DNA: TGTGCCAGCAGCTCCGGCAACACCGGGGAGCTGTTTTTT

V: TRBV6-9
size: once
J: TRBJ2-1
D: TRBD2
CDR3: CASSHPGTSGQTGSYNEQFF
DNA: TGTGCCAGCAGTCATCCCGGGACTAGCGGTCAAACCGGATCCTACAATGAGCAGTTCTTC

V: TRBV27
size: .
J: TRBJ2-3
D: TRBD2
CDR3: CASFAGASDTQYF
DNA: TGTGCCAGCTTTGCGGGAGCTTCAGATACGCAGTATTTT

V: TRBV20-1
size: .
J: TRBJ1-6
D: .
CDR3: CSARDTQFLNSPLHF
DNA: TGCAGTGCTAGAGATACTCAGTTTCTTAACTCACCCCTCCACTTT

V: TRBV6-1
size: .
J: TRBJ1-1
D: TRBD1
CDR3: CASSQYRGQSVTEAFF
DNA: TGTGCCAGCAGTCAATACAGGGGGCAATCGGTCACTGAAGCTTTCTTT

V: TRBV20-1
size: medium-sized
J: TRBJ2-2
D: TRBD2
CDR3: CSARDHRASGRVGELFF
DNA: TGCAGTGCTAGAGATCATCGGGCTAGCGGGAGGGTCGGGGAGCTGTTTTTT

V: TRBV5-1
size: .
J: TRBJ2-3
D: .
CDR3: CASSWTPGSTDTQYF
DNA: TGCGCCAGCAGCTGGACTCCGGGGAGCACAGATACGCAGTATTTT

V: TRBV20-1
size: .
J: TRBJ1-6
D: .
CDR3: CSSIRVVPSSYNSPLHF
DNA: TGCAGCTCTATCCGGGTGGTCCCGAGCTCCTATAATTCACCCCTCCACTTT

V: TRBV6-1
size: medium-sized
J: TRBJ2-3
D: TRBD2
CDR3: CASSELAGGPSTDTQYF
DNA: TGTGCCAGCAGTGAACTAGCGGGGGGGCCGTCGACAGATACGCAGTATTTT

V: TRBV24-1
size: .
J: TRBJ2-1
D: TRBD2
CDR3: CATSDPSGGSRREQFF
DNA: TGTGCCACCAGTGATCCCAGCGGGGGCTCACGCAGAGAGCAGTTCTTC